Following are 5 T cell receptor beta chains from one sample sequenced in a study of regulatory T cells in long-lasting Graves disease. Time point meaning: newly diagnosed GD, antithyroid drugs for less than 3 months. RNA isolated from PBMCs was used to make the TCR library. Building of the TCR beta libraries involved iRepertoire HTBI primers and Arm-PCR of CDR3 regions. In TCRdb, the multiplex PCR reads were re-called with MiXCR into one record per CDR3 protein. In the table there are 400,000 to 500,000 distinct CDR3 sequences, approximately 16% of which are singletons. In addition, the sample was reused for a study of T cells in Graves' hyperthyroidism and ophthalmopathy.

The material was peripheral blood mononuclear cells (PBMCs), obtained at new diagnosis, from a patient treated with antithyroid drugs. The receptor set was obtained from a woman in her 40s with Graves disease.

This clonotype was seen many times. The CDR3 bases are TGTGCCAGCAGCTCCGGACAGGGGGCTTCTGACTATGGCTACACCTTC. Its translation: CASSSGQGASDYGYTF. The chain uses TRBV13 and TRBJ1-2; 11 positions match TRBD1. In germline, CDR1 is PRHDT, CDR2 FYEKMQ (reference sequence). The CDR3 is made up of 16 amino acids. V shed 4 bases, J shed 3 bases, and the junction held 7 bases outside the gene matches.

V and J are TRBV28 and TRBJ2-2, with TRBD1 as a possible D gene (6 bases). CDR3 length equals 15 residues. Trimming removed 5 bases from V and 4 bases from J, with 14 bases in between. CDR1 and CDR2 from the germline V gene are MDHEN and SYDVKM. CDR3 protein: CASSLPDRGTGELFF. CDR3 sequence (DNA): TGTGCCAGCAGTCTCCCGGACAGAGGCACCGGGGAGCTGTTTTTT.

This clonotype was observed many times. The gene calls are TRBV28 and TRBJ2-6; the D gene is possibly TRBD2 (6 bases). The V end was cut by 5 bases, the J end by 3 bases, with 14 bases between. Germline V CDR1 and CDR2: MDHEN, SYDVKM. The CDR3 contains 16 residues. CDR3: CASSPPYGGGANVLTF. The CDR3 bases are TGTGCCAGCAGTCCCCCGTACGGGGGTGGGGCCAACGTCCTGACTTTC.

The chain couples TRBV18 to TRBJ1-2, with D maybe TRBD1 (6 bases). This CDR3 has 15 residues. The V and J ends lost 3 bases and 0 bases respectively, with 11 bases between them. CDR1 and CDR2 (germline): KGHSH, LQKENI. The CDR3 DNA reads as TGTGCCAGCTCACCCACAGGGAGTTCTAACTATGGCTACACCTTC. Translating gives CASSPTGSSNYGYTF.

In its sample, this clonotype was seen a few times. The rearrangement joins TRBV9 to TRBJ1-1; the D gene is possibly TRBD1 (5 bases). From germline, CDR1 is SGDLS and CDR2 YYNGEE. With 4 bases removed from V and 4 bases from J, the gap between germline ends came to 11 bases. The CDR3 has 13 residues. As DNA, the CDR3 is TGTGCCAGCAGCAGAGGGGACGGCACTGAAGCTTTCTTT. This gives the protein CASSRGDGTEAFF. Drawing the rest from reference TRBV9 and TRBJ1-1, the complete variable domain is DSGVTQTPKHLITATGQRVTLRCSPRSGDLSVYWYQQSLDQGLQFLIQYYNGEERAKGNILERFSAQQFPDLHSELNLSSLELGDSALYFCASSRGDGTEAFFGQGTRLTVV.